Listed below are T cell receptor beta chains from one sample, sequenced in a study of cytomegalovirus exposure and HLA in healthy donors. Produced via immunoSEQ multiplex PCR; TCRdb's table is partial and in-frame only. In the table there are around 130,000 clones, about 80% of which are singletons. The sequencing sample was made of PBMCs. All receptors come from a man aged 30 to 39 in good health and CMV-seronegative. Each CDR3 is given with its conserved first and last residue. The D gene is left open where the match is weak. Size values are once, few and many counts, or a class for expanded clones, and some rows have none.

size: -; length: 15; D: TRBD2; V: TRBV6-5; J: TRBJ2-1; CDR3: CASKVWGGPYNEQFF; DNA: TGTGCCAGCAAGGTGTGGGGGGGACCCTACAATGAGCAGTTCTTC
size: few; length: 17; D: TRBD2; V: TRBV4-1; J: TRBJ2-7; CDR3: CASSQALTGGSFYEQYF; DNA: TGCGCCAGCAGCCAAGCCCTCACCGGGGGGTCATTCTACGAGCAGTACTTC
size: -; length: 16; D: -; V: TRBV7-2; J: TRBJ1-5; CDR3: CASSTHGQYSNQPQHF; DNA: TGTGCCAGCAGCACACATGGACAATATAGCAATCAGCCCCAGCATTTT
size: -; length: 11; D: -; V: TRBV5-1; J: TRBJ2-7; CDR3: CASSWGDEQYF; DNA: TGCGCCAGCAGCTGGGGGGACGAGCAGTACTTC
size: -; length: 15; D: TRBD1; V: TRBV6-5; J: TRBJ2-7; CDR3: CASRPRRDSAYEQYF; DNA: TGTGCCAGCAGACCCCGCCGGGACAGCGCCTACGAGCAGTACTTC
size: -; length: 14; D: -; V: TRBV6-1; J: TRBJ2-7; CDR3: CASSEDNRAHEQYF; DNA: TGTGCCAGCAGTGAGGATAACAGGGCCCACGAGCAGTACTTC
size: -; length: 15; D: TRBD1; V: TRBV4-2; J: TRBJ1-4; CDR3: CASSQSDRGQEKLFF; DNA: TGTGCCAGCAGCCAGAGCGACAGGGGGCAGGAAAAACTGTTTTTT
size: -; length: 16; D: TRBD1; V: TRBV5-1; J: TRBJ1-6; CDR3: CASSLDGTGLYSPLHF; DNA: TGCGCCAGCAGCTTGGATGGGACAGGGTTATATTCACCCCTCCACTTT
size: -; length: 12; D: -; V: TRBV6-5; J: TRBJ2-7; CDR3: CASSRDFNEQYF; DNA: TGTGCCAGCAGTCGGGACTTCAACGAGCAGTACTTC
size: few; length: 15; D: -; V: TRBV10-3; J: TRBJ1-5; CDR3: CAISITGSGNQPQHF; DNA: TGTGCCATCAGTATAACAGGGTCTGGCAATCAGCCCCAGCATTTT
size: -; length: 12; D: TRBD1; V: TRBV19; J: TRBJ2-5; CDR3: CATRDSQETQYF; DNA: TGTGCCACTAGGGACAGCCAAGAGACCCAGTACTTC
size: -; length: 15; D: TRBD2; V: TRBV18; J: TRBJ2-1; CDR3: CASSSTGLDAHEQFF; DNA: TGTGCCAGCTCATCCACGGGACTAGACGCCCATGAGCAGTTCTTC
size: -; length: 14; D: -; V: TRBV29-1; J: TRBJ1-2; CDR3: CSVEAYTGNYGYTF; DNA: TGCAGCGTTGAAGCCTACACAGGGAACTATGGCTACACCTTC
size: -; length: 12; D: -; V: TRBV6-5; J: TRBJ1-5; CDR3: CASRTANQPQHF; DNA: TGTGCCAGCAGGACAGCCAATCAGCCCCAGCATTTT
size: -; length: 15; D: -; V: TRBV6-5; J: TRBJ2-1; CDR3: CASSYAGPSSNEQFF; DNA: TGTGCCAGCAGTTACGCGGGGCCAAGCTCCAATGAGCAGTTCTTC